Listed below are T cell receptor beta chains from one sample, sequenced in a study of control samples from healthy donors and cancer patients. Sequenced by immunoSEQ multiplex PCR; TCRdb stores in-frame clones only, minus some. The data contain about 150,000 clones, 85% to 95% of them seen just once; the ten biggest clones take up over 2%. Specimen: blood. The receptor set was obtained from a man in his forties or fifties in good health. CDR3s include the opening cysteine and the closing phenylalanine or tryptophan. The D gene is left open where the match is weak.

v_gene,d_gene,j_gene,CDR3aa
TRBV3-1/TRBV3-2,-,TRBJ2-1,CASSQDRVSYNEQFF
TRBV11-2,-,TRBJ2-1,CASSLLARNEQFF
TRBV28,TRBD1,TRBJ1-1,CASSWTGETEAFF
TRBV6-1,-,TRBJ1-5,CASSENGPINGQPQHF
TRBV6-5,-,TRBJ1-3,CASSYLSATSGNTIYF
TRBV10-3,TRBD1,TRBJ1-2,CAISTGTEMYGYTF
TRBV15,-,TRBJ1-5,CATSRDILVGSNQPQHF
TRBV7-2,TRBD2,TRBJ2-5,CASSLDIAGGRETQYF
TRBV5-6,TRBD2,TRBJ2-7,CASSFGLAGNNGEYF
TRBV24-1,TRBD1,TRBJ1-1,CATSDRGRTEAFF
TRBV25-1,-,TRBJ2-3,CASSDRTRGGFTDTQYF